This TCR beta chain was captured by sequencing in a study of identical twins. Study-level points and caveats: Insertions were fewer in abundant cord blood beta clonotypes, whereas memory repertoires showed none of this pattern.

The CDR3 extends over 16 amino acids. Unique molecular identifiers were present on the cDNA, and a universal primer site came from template switching. TCRdb reprocessed the 5' RACE reads with MiXCR, giving one entry per CDR3 protein. The sample lists about 790,000 distinct CDR3 sequences, about 20% occurring once. Note on this clonotype: The antigen is not known. Germline and junction disagree at one end, which may indicate a read error.

These records were also assigned to another study, of T cells expressing NK-cell markers. That study reports: The use of an anti-gamma-delta TCR antibody, which was added in several experiments, restricted sorting to T cells expressing alpha-beta TCR. The CD3+CD56-NKG2C+ fraction was also led by these clonotypes in several donors.

This receptor was obtained from a woman under 30 in good health. This rearrangement joins TRBV12-3 or TRBV12-4 to TRBJ2-2; TRBD2 aligns across 11 bases. The sequenced sample was PBMCs. This CDR3 is CASSYSSGRTTGEQFF. DNA for the CDR3: TGTGCCAGCAGTTATTCTAGCGGGAGGACTACCGGGGAGCAGTTTTTT.